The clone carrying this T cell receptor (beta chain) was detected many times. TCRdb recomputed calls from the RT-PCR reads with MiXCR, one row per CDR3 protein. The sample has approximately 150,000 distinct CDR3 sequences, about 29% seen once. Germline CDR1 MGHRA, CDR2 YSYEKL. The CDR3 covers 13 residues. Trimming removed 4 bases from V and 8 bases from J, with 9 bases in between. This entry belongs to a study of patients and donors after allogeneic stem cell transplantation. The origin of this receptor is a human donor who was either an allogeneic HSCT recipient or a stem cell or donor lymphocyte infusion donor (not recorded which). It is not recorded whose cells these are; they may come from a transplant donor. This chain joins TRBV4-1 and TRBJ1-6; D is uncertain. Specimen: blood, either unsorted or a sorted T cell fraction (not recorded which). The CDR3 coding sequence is TGCGCCAGCAGCCCCGCCTTTTATTCACCCCTCCACTTT. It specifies CASSPAFYSPLHF.